The rows below give T cell receptor beta chains drawn from one sample of a study of early stage breast cancer tumors. TCRdb's copy holds only in-frame clones and misses some; the assay was immunoSEQ multiplex PCR. This sample has about 15,000 clones; about four fifths occur once, and the top ten carry less than 5%. The specimen sequenced was normal breast tissue next to the tumor. The receptors shown here come from a person under 45 with breast cancer. The CDR3 runs from the conserved cysteine through the conserved F or W. Each record gives: V gene, clone size, D gene, CDR3 length, J gene, CDR3 DNA, CDR3 protein. A D gene is named only where the DNA matches it firmly. A clone size is listed for some rows: how often the clone was seen (once, few, many), or a class if it is expanded.

>TRBV28|-|-|12|TRBJ1-2
TGTGCCAGCAGGAATTCGGGCTATGGCTACACCTTC
CASRNSGYGYTF
>TRBV30|once|-|15|TRBJ1-2
TGTGCCTGGAGGACGTCGACAGGAGGGGACTATGGCTACACCTTC
CAWRTSTGGDYGYTF
>TRBV7-8|-|-|14|TRBJ1-1
TGTGCCAGCAGCTCCAGGGGAACTAGCACTGAAGCTTTCTTT
CASSSRGTSTEAFF
>TRBV11-3|-|-|15|TRBJ1-1
TGTGCCAGCAGCGGATTAGGTCAGGGGCCGACTGAAGCTTTCTTT
CASSGLGQGPTEAFF
>TRBV11-3|-|TRBD2|15|TRBJ2-1
TGTGCCAGCAGCTTAGTAGCAGCGGGAGGTAATGAGCAGTTCTTC
CASSLVAAGGNEQFF
>TRBV2|-|-|14|TRBJ2-7
TGTGCCAGCAGTTCGGACCTTAATGAGGACGAGCAGTACTTC
CASSSDLNEDEQYF
>TRBV19|-|-|15|TRBJ2-7
TGTGCCAGTAGTTCGCCGACAGTGAGACGGAACGAGCAGTACTTC
CASSSPTVRRNEQYF
>TRBV29-1|-|-|12|TRBJ1-1
TGCAGCACCAAAGACAGCGACACTGAAGCTTTCTTT
CSTKDSDTEAFF
>TRBV7-9|-|TRBD2|15|TRBJ2-2
TGTGCCAGCAGCCCACTAGCGGCGAACACCGGGGAGCTGTTTTTT
CASSPLAANTGELFF
>TRBV30|few|TRBD1|13|TRBJ2-2
TGTGCCTGGGCCAGGGGGCGCGCCGGGGAGCTGTTTTTT
CAWARGRAGELFF
>TRBV6-1|-|TRBD2|17|TRBJ2-1
TGTGCCAGCAGTGACTATGGACTAGCGGGGGCCTACAATGAGCAGTTCTTC
CASSDYGLAGAYNEQFF
>TRBV15|-|TRBD1|18|TRBJ1-2
TGTGCCACCAGCGTGGGACAGGGAGCCTTTCTGCCGAACTATGGCTACACCTTC
CATSVGQGAFLPNYGYTF
>TRBV30|-|TRBD1|14|TRBJ1-2
TGTGCCTGGCAAAAAACCGGGACAGACTATGGCTACACCTTC
CAWQKTGTDYGYTF
>TRBV19|-|TRBD2|18|TRBJ2-1
TGTGCCAGTAGACCTTTCGGGACTAGCCTTTCCGTACGTAATGAGCAGTTCTTC
CASRPFGTSLSVRNEQFF
>TRBV7-2|-|-|14|TRBJ1-5
TGTGCCAGCAGCCCCGATGACAGGCCTCAGCCCCAGCATTTT
CASSPDDRPQPQHF
>TRBV11-2|-|TRBD2|14|TRBJ2-7
TGTGCCAGCAGCCAGGGACTAGCGCCCTACGAGCAGTACTTC
CASSQGLAPYEQYF
>TRBV7-2|-|TRBD2|15|TRBJ2-1
TGTGCCAGCAGCCCAACCGGACTAGCTGGTAGTGAGCAGTTCTTC
CASSPTGLAGSEQFF
>TRBV2|-|-|13|TRBJ2-5
TGTGCCAGCAGTGAAGGGAGAGGAAAGACCCAGTACTTC
CASSEGRGKTQYF
>TRBV30|-|TRBD2|18|TRBJ2-3
TGTGCCTGGAGTCCACTAGCGGGAGCATATGGCCGCACAGATACGCAGTATTTT
CAWSPLAGAYGRTDTQYF
>TRBV7-9|once|-|13|TRBJ2-1
TGTGCCAGCAGCTTAGGAACGTACAATGAGCAGTTCTTC
CASSLGTYNEQFF
>TRBV11-2|-|-|16|TRBJ1-1
TGTGCCAGCAGCTTCCTTAAGTTCGGGGTGGGGGCTGAAGCTTTCTTT
CASSFLKFGVGAEAFF
>TRBV7-2|-|-|14|TRBJ2-1
TGTGCCAGCAGCTTAGCGGTAATCCTCAATGAGCAGTTCTTC
CASSLAVILNEQFF
>TRBV5-1|once|-|15|TRBJ1-4
TGCGCCAGCAGCTCTGACGGTGCAACTAATGAAAAACTGTTTTTT
CASSSDGATNEKLFF
>TRBV4-3|once|-|18|TRBJ2-7
TGCGCCAGCAGCCAAGGTTTCAGGGTGTTTCCGACGCGCTACGAGCAGTACTTC
CASSQGFRVFPTRYEQYF
>TRBV19|-|-|17|TRBJ2-1
TGTGCCAGTAGTATAGGCCCGAAGGGGGGTACCTACAATGAGCAGTTCTTC
CASSIGPKGGTYNEQFF
>TRBV13|-|-|15|TRBJ2-1
TGTGCCAGCAGCCCAATTGGCGACACCTACAATGAGCAGTTCTTC
CASSPIGDTYNEQFF
>TRBV4-1|-|TRBD1|18|TRBJ2-7
TGCGCCAGCAGCCAAGAAGGGGGACAGGGACCACTTTCCTACGAGCAGTACTTC
CASSQEGGQGPLSYEQYF
>TRBV6-5|-|-|14|TRBJ1-5
TGTGCCAGCAGTTACTTTACAGGAATTCAGCCCCAGCATTTT
CASSYFTGIQPQHF
>TRBV25-1|-|-|14|TRBJ2-1
TGTGCCAGCAACTTGGGCGGAACGTACAATGAGCAGTTCTTC
CASNLGGTYNEQFF
>TRBV5-1|few|TRBD2|15|TRBJ2-1
TGCGCCAGCACCTTTAGCGGGAGCGAATACAATGAGCAGTTCTTC
CASTFSGSEYNEQFF